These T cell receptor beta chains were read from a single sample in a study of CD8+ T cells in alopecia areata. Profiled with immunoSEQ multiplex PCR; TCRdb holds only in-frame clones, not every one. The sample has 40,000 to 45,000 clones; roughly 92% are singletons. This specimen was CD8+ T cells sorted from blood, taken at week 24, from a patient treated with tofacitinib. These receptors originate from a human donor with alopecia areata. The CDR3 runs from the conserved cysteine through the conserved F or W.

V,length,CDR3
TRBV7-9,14,CASSLGGLAYEQYF
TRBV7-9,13,CASSPPDSYEQYF
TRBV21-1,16,CASTNRGDNSNQPQHF
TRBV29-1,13,CSVQGQGVYEQYF
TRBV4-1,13,CASSHRNTGELFF
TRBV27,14,CASSLYDGNTEAFF
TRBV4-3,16,CASSHSGTGVYNEQFF
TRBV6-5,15,CASSHSPDSAYEQYF
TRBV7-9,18,CASSLLTIPGGGAGEQFF
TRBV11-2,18,CASSLAASSPSSYNEQFF